The 15 T cell receptor beta chains in this list originate from one sample, sequenced in a study of T cell repertoires in cytomegalovirus infection. The antigens these receptors bind are not known. MiXCR, applied by TCRdb to the reads, yields one record per CDR3 protein. Of about 310,000 distinct CDR3 sequences in the sample, approximately 25% are singletons; the top ten hold 10% to 15%. The sequences come from cultured PBMCs, collected from culture after CMV antigen stimulation. The receptor set was obtained from a human donor in good health (CMV status not recorded). Some clones in this sample may be carry-over from other donors' samples.

This clonotype was seen a few times. The V gene is TRBV6-5, the J gene TRBJ2-2; tentative D call: TRBD1 (5 bases). Trimming stripped 0 bases from V and 6 bases from J, with 14 bases between. The CDR3 spans 16 residues. The germline V gene has CDR1 MNHEY and CDR2 SVGAGI. The CDR3, as DNA: TGTGCCAGCAGTTACTCGCCGACCAGGGTATCCGGGGAGCTGTTTTTT. Protein: CASSYSPTRVSGELFF.

This clonotype was found a few times. A much bigger clone sits one base away, suggesting this may be a read error. This chain joins TRBV7-9 and TRBJ1-5; D is unresolved. Germline assignment: CDR1 SEHNR and CDR2 FQNEAQ (reference sequence). CDR3 length: 13 residues. The V gene lost 3 bases and the J gene lost 0 bases, with 3 bases spanning the gap. CDR3: CASSFYSNQPQHF. The CDR3 nucleotides read TGTGCCAGCAGCTTTTATAGCAATCAGCCCCAGCATTTT.

This clonotype was counted only a few times. CDR3 coding DNA: TGCGCCAGCAGCCCACGACTAGCTTCCTACGAGCAGTACTTC. As protein: CASSPRLASYEQYF. The chain employs TRBV4-1 and TRBJ2-7; 7 bases agree with TRBD2. V lost 4 bases to trimming and J lost 1 base; unmatched junction nucleotides: 4. The length of the CDR3 is 14 residues. In germline, CDR1 is MGHRA, CDR2 YSYEKL.

The chain uses TRBV6-8 and TRBJ1-2; D uncertain. There are 14 residues in the CDR3. Trimming left V 0 bases short and J 6 bases short, with 11 bases between. Germline values: CDR1 MNHGY, CDR2 SAAAGT. CDR3 protein: CASSYSKGLDGYTF. CDR3 sequence (DNA): TGTGCCAGCAGTTACTCGAAGGGCTTGGATGGCTACACCTTC.

The genes are TRBV19 and TRBJ1-2; unclear D gene. The length of the CDR3 is 15 residues. The V and J ends lost 4 bases and 4 bases respectively, with 16 bases between them. Germline CDR1 and CDR2: LNHDA and SQIVND (reference sequence). The chain's CDR3 is CASSTQTGKGYGYTF. CDR3 DNA: TGTGCCAGTAGTACCCAGACGGGAAAGGGCTATGGCTACACCTTC.

This clonotype was detected only a few times. The chain has TRBV19 and TRBJ1-3; weak D call: TRBD1 (5 bases). The V gene lost 3 bases and the J gene lost 0 bases, with 9 bases spanning the gap. The germline V gene encodes CDR1 LNHDA and CDR2 SQIVND (reference sequence). This CDR3 has 15 amino acids. CDR3 residues: CASSIGGDSGNTIYF. CDR3 DNA sequence: TGTGCCAGTAGTATTGGGGGAGACTCTGGAAACACCATATATTTT.

V is TRBV4-1 and J is TRBJ1-1; D is unresolved. The ends were cut back, 3 bases at V and 7 bases at J, with 12 bases in the middle. The germline V gene has CDR1 MGHRA and CDR2 YSYEKL. The CDR3 loop spans 13 amino acids. The DNA of the CDR3 is TGCGCCAGCAGCCAGGAAGAGTACGGTGAAGCTTTCTTT. It specifies CASSQEEYGEAFF.

CDR3 region: CASSLEAGLAGATYNEQFF. In DNA, the CDR3 is TGTGCCAGCAGTTTAGAAGCAGGGCTAGCGGGAGCCACTTACAATGAGCAGTTCTTC. The chain employs TRBV27 and TRBJ2-1, with 10 bases aligning to TRBD2. V lost 2 bases and J lost 4; bases outside the gene matches: 14. The CDR3 is 19 amino acids. From germline, CDR1 is MNHEY and CDR2 SMNVEV (reference sequence).

The gene calls are TRBV20-1 and TRBJ2-7; 10 bases map to TRBD2. The CDR3 covers 16 residues. Per the germline V gene, CDR1 is DFQATT and CDR2 is SNEGSKA (reference sequence). The trim removed 6 bases at V and 1 base at J, leaving 12 bases unmatched. This CDR3 is CSAIPPGLAFSYEQYF. CDR3 coding DNA: TGCAGTGCCATCCCACCGGGACTAGCGTTTTCCTACGAGCAGTACTTC.

The V call is TRBV10-2, the J call TRBJ1-2, with 7 positions matching TRBD1. In germline, CDR1 is WSHSY, CDR2 SAAADI. This CDR3 region has 15 residues. Germline trimming cut 8 bases from V and 3 bases from J; bases unmatched to any gene: 12. The CDR3 DNA follows: TGCGCCAGCGCGAATAGGGGGCTTAGCGACTATGGCTACACCTTC. Amino acid sequence: CASANRGLSDYGYTF.

This clonotype was seen a single time. This sequence joins TRBV5-1 and TRBJ2-1, with 9 bases that match TRBD1. The CDR3 runs 13 residues. The trim removed 7 bases at V and 6 bases at J, leaving 5 bases unmatched. Germline V lookup: CDR1 SGHRS, CDR2 YFSETQ. The CDR3 coding sequence is TGCGCCAGCTCCGGACAGGGGATCAATGAGCAGTTCTTC. Protein: CASSGQGINEQFF.

This clonotype was found many times. The chain has TRBV6-1 and TRBJ1-5; D is undetermined. The CDR3 totals 14 residues. The V end lost 6 bases, the J end lost 3 bases, and 12 bases lay between the germline ends. CDR1 is MNHNS and CDR2 is SASEGT in the germline V gene. Written as DNA, the CDR3 is TGTGCCAGCAGCGAGAATAGTGCCAATCAGCCCCAGCATTTT. Translation gives CASSENSANQPQHF.

The gene calls are TRBV29-1 and TRBJ2-4; D remains unclear. Per germline, CDR1 SQVTM and CDR2 ANQGSEA. The CDR3 length is 13 residues. Trimming stripped 7 bases from V and 4 bases from J, with 14 bases between. The CDR3 coding sequence is TGCAGCGCCTTGCCCTCCACAAAAAACATTCAGTACTTC. This codes for CSALPSTKNIQYF. The full variable domain, with the rest looked up from reference TRBV29-1 and TRBJ2-4, is SAVISQKPSRDICQRGTSLTIQCQVDSQVTMMFWYRQQPGQSLTLIATANQGSEATYESGFVIDKFPISRPNLTFSTLTVSNMSPEDSSIYLCSALPSTKNIQYFGAGTRLSVL.

This clonotype was detected a few times. The V gene is TRBV29-1, the J gene TRBJ2-5; no definite D call. V was shortened by 5 bases and J by 1 base, with 11 bases between the two germline ends. The V gene's germline CDR1 is SQVTM and CDR2 ANQGSEA. The CDR3 consists of 13 residues. CDR3 bases: TGCAGCGTTCTAAGAACCGCCCAAGAGACCCAGTACTTC. This encodes CSVLRTAQETQYF.

This chain uses TRBV20-1 with TRBJ2-2, with 11 bases lining up with TRBD1. Germline V gene lookup returns CDR1 DFQATT and CDR2 SNEGSKA (reference sequence). The CDR3 has 14 amino acids. The V gene end was trimmed by 6 bases and the J gene end by 7 bases; junction bases not matched to a gene: 7. The CDR3 bases are TGCAGTGCCCTGGACAGGGGGCGGGGCGGGGAGCTGTTTTTT. Protein product: CSALDRGRGGELFF.